The 30 T cell receptor beta chains presented below share a single source sample, sequenced in a study of identical twins. A single record per CDR3 protein comes from TCRdb applying MiXCR to the 5' RACE reads. The table lists some 1,700,000 distinct CDR3 sequences, under 35% of them singletons. The sequencing input was cord blood. All receptors come from a newborn girl in good health.

This chain links TRBV19 with TRBJ2-3; TRBD1 is a possible D gene (5 bases). CDR1 is LNHDA and CDR2 is SQIVND in the germline V gene (reference sequence). This CDR3 has 13 amino acids. With 4 bases removed from V and 3 bases from J, the gap between germline ends came to 8 bases. The CDR3: CASSTTDTDTQYF. CDR3 sequence (DNA): TGTGCCAGTAGTACGACAGATACAGATACGCAGTATTTT.

In this sample, this clonotype turned up a few times. The chain is built from TRBV5-1 and TRBJ1-2, with a possible D match to TRBD1 (6 bases). The CDR3 sequence is 15 residues long. Trimming cost V 0 bases and J 6 bases, with 15 bases left between them. The germline V gene has CDR1 SGHRS and CDR2 YFSETQ. Here the CDR3 DNA reads TGCGCCAGCAGCTTGGCGGGGGGCGCAGCAGATGGCTACACCTTC. Protein sequence: CASSLAGGAADGYTF.

This clonotype was detected many times. The rearrangement links TRBV20-1 to TRBJ2-5; TRBD2 might be the D (6 bases). The germline gives CDR1 DFQATT, CDR2 SNEGSKA (reference sequence). Trimming took 0 bases from V and 2 from J, leaving 13 bases between them. The CDR3 runs 15 residues. The CDR3 spells CSARDRLANQETQYF. The CDR3 region has the DNA TGCAGTGCTAGAGATAGGCTAGCGAATCAAGAGACCCAGTACTTC.

In its sample, this clonotype was seen a few times. This chain joins TRBV27 and TRBJ1-4; D remains ambiguous. Per germline, CDR1 MNHEY and CDR2 SMNVEV (reference sequence). There are 12 residues in the CDR3. With 6 bases removed from V and 10 bases from J, the gap between germline ends came to 12 bases. This chain's CDR3 is CASSLPLGKLFF. The CDR3 nucleotides are TGTGCCAGCAGCCTCCCCCTGGGAAAACTGTTTTTT.

This clonotype was seen more than once but under ten times. The CDR3 sequence is CASSSVAGVYNEQFF. In DNA form, the CDR3 reads TGTGCCAGCAGTTCTGTAGCGGGAGTCTACAATGAGCAGTTCTTC. The chain has TRBV27 and TRBJ2-1; TRBD2 agrees at 9 bases. The CDR3 is 15 amino acids. CDR1 and CDR2 (germline): MNHEY, SMNVEV (reference sequence). V shed 4 bases, J shed 3 bases, and the junction held 4 bases outside the gene matches.

This clonotype was seen only a few times. V is TRBV7-2 and J is TRBJ2-3; D uncertain. V was pared by 5 bases and J by 2 bases, with 8 bases between. This CDR3 spans 13 amino acids. CDR1 is SGHTA, CDR2 FQGNSA, per germline. The CDR3 region has the DNA TGTGCCAGCAGCGTTACCCCCACAGATACGCAGTATTTT. Translated: CASSVTPTDTQYF. The whole variable domain, filled in from reference TRBV7-2 and TRBJ2-3, reads GAGVSQSPSNKVTEKGKDVELRCDPISGHTALYWYRQSLGQGLEFLIYFQGNSAPDKSGLPSDRFSAERTGGSVSTLTIQRTQQEDSAVYLCASSVTPTDTQYFGPGTRLTVL.

J is TRBJ1-1 and V is TRBV11-2, with unresolved D. Germline V lookup: CDR1 SGHAT, CDR2 FQNNGV. This CDR3 has 13 residues. V was cut by 1 base and J by 6 bases, with 9 bases left in between. This CDR3 is CASSLAGKPEAFF. The CDR3 nucleotides read TGTGCCAGCAGCTTAGCGGGGAAACCTGAAGCTTTCTTT.

This rearrangement joins TRBV5-1 to TRBJ2-7; 7 bases are a match to TRBD1. Germline trimming cut 0 bases from V and 3 bases from J; bases unmatched to any gene: 6. The CDR3 is 15 amino acids. The germline V gene encodes CDR1 SGHRS and CDR2 YFSETQ. Written as DNA, the CDR3 is TGCGCCAGCAGCTTGGATGGGACAGTGAGCTACGAGCAGTACTTC. Its protein product is CASSLDGTVSYEQYF.

This clonotype has a count of ten or more. V gene TRBV5-1 combines with J gene TRBJ2-1; TRBD2 agrees at 8 bases. V dropped 5 bases and J dropped 0; count of bases not matched to a gene: 1. The CDR3 runs 14 residues. CDR1 SGHRS and CDR2 YFSETQ come from the germline V gene. Written as DNA, the CDR3 is TGCGCCAGCAGAGGACTAGCCTCCTACAATGAGCAGTTCTTC. Residues: CASRGLASYNEQFF.

This clonotype was detected many times. The chain uses TRBV11-2 and TRBJ2-3, with D uncertain. Germline assignment: CDR1 SGHAT and CDR2 FQNNGV. There are 13 residues in the CDR3. Trimming removed 4 bases at V and 2 bases at J, with 7 bases between. Here the CDR3 DNA reads TGTGCCAGCAGCTCTCGATACACAGATACGCAGTATTTT. It translates to CASSSRYTDTQYF.

As to this clonotype: A read error may explain this, as a much larger clone is one base away. J is TRBJ2-7 and V is TRBV12-3 or TRBV12-4; 8 bases line up with TRBD2. Trimming took 4 bases from V and 7 from J; bases not matched to a gene: 9. The CDR3 spans 14 residues. The CDR3 nucleotides read TGTGCCAGCAGTTGGAGCGGGAGATTGGATGAGCAGTACTTC. Translation gives CASSWSGRLDEQYF.

The chain couples TRBV29-1 to TRBJ2-7; the D is unclear. Germline values: CDR1 SQVTM, CDR2 ANQGSEA. The CDR3 contains 11 residues. V was trimmed by 4 bases and J by 0 bases, leaving 4 bases between them. CDR3 nucleotide sequence: TGCAGCGTTGTTTACTCCTACGAGCAGTACTTC. Protein product: CSVVYSYEQYF.

The chain uses TRBV20-1 and TRBJ2-5; the D is unclear. V gave up 7 bases and J gave up 11 bases, with 26 bases separating them. The CDR3 runs to 14 residues. Germline V gene data show CDR1 as DFQATT and CDR2 as SNEGSKA (reference sequence). CDR3 DNA sequence: TGCAGTGTTTATTCTTCGCTAGTCAGCAATGAGCAGTACTTC. Translated, it gives CSVYSSLVSNEQYF.

In its sample, this clonotype was seen a few times. The chain joins TRBV5-1 to TRBJ1-5, with D possibly being TRBD1 (5 bases). The CDR3 is 15 amino acids. The ends were cut back, 6 bases at V and 0 bases at J, with 13 bases in the middle. Germline CDR1 and CDR2: SGHRS and YFSETQ. In DNA, the CDR3 is TGCGCCAGCACCGCAGGGAGTTATAGCAATCAGCCCCAGCATTTT. Translated: CASTAGSYSNQPQHF.

The table lists this clonotype with a few counts. The chain uses TRBV19 and TRBJ2-7; D not certain. Germline V lookup: CDR1 LNHDA, CDR2 SQIVND (reference sequence). The germline V and J ends were trimmed by 3 bases and 4 bases, with 13 bases remaining between them. The CDR3 totals 14 residues. CDR3 DNA sequence: TGTGCCAGTAGTATGAGAGGCAGAGAATACGAGCAGTACTTC. Translation gives CASSMRGREYEQYF.

The chain links TRBV20-1 to TRBJ2-7, with D perhaps matching TRBD2 (6 bases). Per the germline V gene, CDR1 is DFQATT and CDR2 is SNEGSKA (reference sequence). V lost 1 base and J 5 bases, leaving 15 bases between the germline ends. This CDR3 spans 14 amino acids. The CDR3, as DNA: TGCAGTGCTAGAGGTCAGCGGGTGGGGGACGAGCAGTACTTC. Protein: CSARGQRVGDEQYF.

The sample holds a few counts of this clonotype. The J gene is TRBJ2-1, the V gene TRBV28; D is unresolved. V gave up 5 bases and J gave up 0 bases, with 14 bases separating them. Germline CDR1 reads MDHEN; CDR2 reads SYDVKM. The CDR3 extends over 16 amino acids. CDR3 loop: CASSRHDPLSYNEQFF. The CDR3 coding sequence is TGTGCCAGCAGTCGACATGACCCTCTCTCCTACAATGAGCAGTTCTTC. Full variable domain (outside the CDR3, taken from reference TRBV28 and TRBJ2-1): DVKVTQSSRYLVKRTGEKVFLECVQDMDHENMFWYRQDPGLGLRLIYFSYDVKMKEKGDIPEGYSVSREKKERFSLILESASTNQTSMYLCASSRHDPLSYNEQFFGPGTRLTVL.

This clonotype showed up many times. V and J are TRBV4-2 and TRBJ1-5; no clear D gene. The V gene's germline CDR1 is LGHNA and CDR2 YNFKEQ. The V gene lost 0 bases and the J gene lost 0 bases, with 6 bases spanning the gap. This CDR3 contains 15 residues. The CDR3 region has the DNA TGTGCCAGCAGCCAAGACGGGATTAGCAATCAGCCCCAGCATTTT. Translation gives CASSQDGISNQPQHF.

The rearrangement links TRBV5-1 to TRBJ2-7, with D unclear. The length of the CDR3 is 15 residues. V was cut by 4 bases and J by 7 bases, with 21 bases left in between. CDR1 SGHRS and CDR2 YFSETQ come from the germline V gene. Here the CDR3 DNA reads TGCGCCAGCAGCCAACCTCAGGACGGTTTGGATGAGCAGTACTTC. It specifies CASSQPQDGLDEQYF.

The chain couples TRBV27 to TRBJ1-2, with 7 bases aligning to TRBD1. This CDR3 spans 13 amino acids. Losses at the gene ends were 5 bases for V and 12 bases for J; bases not matched to a gene: 12. Per germline, CDR1 MNHEY and CDR2 SMNVEV (reference sequence). The CDR3 DNA follows: TGTGCCAGCAGTACCTCTTCAGGGGGGGGCCACACCTTC. Translated: CASSTSSGGGHTF.

There are a few counts of this clonotype. The CDR3 region is CASSVRPGRRPTYEQYF. In DNA form, the CDR3 reads TGCGCCAGCAGCGTACGACCGGGACGTCGACCCACCTACGAGCAGTACTTC. J is TRBJ2-7 and V is TRBV5-1; D is tentatively TRBD1 or TRBD2 (5 bases each). Germline loops: CDR1 SGHRS, CDR2 YFSETQ. This CDR3 contains 17 residues. The V and J ends lost 4 bases and 2 bases respectively, with 22 bases between them. Looking up the rest from reference TRBV5-1 and TRBJ2-7 gives the full variable domain: KAGVTQTPRYLIKTRGQQVTLSCSPISGHRSVSWYQQTPGQGLQFLFEYFSETQRNKGNFPGRFSGRQFSNSRSEMNVSTLELGDSALYLCASSVRPGRRPTYEQYFGPGTRLTVT.

This rearrangement joins TRBV7-9 to TRBJ2-3; D is ambiguous. This CDR3 region has 15 residues. V was shortened by 5 bases and J by 0 bases, with 12 bases between the two germline ends. CDR1 is SEHNR and CDR2 is FQNEAQ in the germline V gene (reference sequence). CDR3 in amino acids: CASSPAQTSTDTQYF. The CDR3 DNA reads as TGTGCCAGCAGCCCCGCCCAGACTAGCACAGATACGCAGTATTTT. Full variable domain (outside the CDR3, taken from reference TRBV7-9 and TRBJ2-3): DTGVSQNPRHKITKRGQNVTFRCDPISEHNRLYWYRQTLGQGPEFLTYFQNEAQLEKSRLLSDRFSAERPKGSFSTLEIQRTEQGDSAMYLCASSPAQTSTDTQYFGPGTRLTVL.

The chain has TRBV10-3 and TRBJ1-1; D uncertain. The CDR3 has 14 residues. The ends were cut back, 4 bases at V and 6 bases at J, with 15 bases in the middle. The germline V gene has CDR1 ENHRY and CDR2 SYGVKD. In nucleotides, the CDR3 is TGTGCCATCAGTGGAACAGCCCTCGGCGCTGAAGCTTTCTTT. Its translation is CAISGTALGAEAFF.

This clonotype was seen more than once but under ten times. V and J are TRBV5-1 and TRBJ1-1; D remains unclear. Trimming removed 4 bases from V and 3 bases from J, with 25 bases in between. The germline V gene encodes CDR1 SGHRS and CDR2 YFSETQ. CDR3 size: 18 residues. The chain's CDR3 is CASSPGLTVLRADTEAFF. Here the CDR3 DNA reads TGCGCCAGCAGCCCTGGTCTTACCGTTTTAAGGGCTGACACTGAAGCTTTCTTT.

This clonotype was seen many times. The chain links TRBV12-3 or TRBV12-4 to TRBJ2-1; D is unresolved. Trimming shortened V by 3 bases and J by 8 bases, and 11 bases separated the two germline ends. The CDR3 has 13 amino acids. The CDR3 DNA follows: TGTGCCAGCAGTTTCTCGGGTCGGGATGAGCAGTTCTTC. Translation gives CASSFSGRDEQFF.

The V gene is TRBV20-1, the J gene TRBJ2-7; D is undetermined. Germline V CDR1 and CDR2: DFQATT, SNEGSKA (reference sequence). The CDR3 length is 12 residues. V was trimmed by 3 bases and J by 6 bases, leaving 12 bases between them. CDR3 DNA: TGCAGTGCTAGGGGTCCCGCTGGCGAGCAGTACTTC. This codes for CSARGPAGEQYF.

The chain recombines TRBV6-2 or TRBV6-3 with TRBJ2-5; D remains ambiguous. This CDR3 has 11 amino acids. The germline CDR1 and CDR2 sequences are MNHEY and SVGEGT. The V end lost 8 bases, the J end lost 5 bases, and 9 bases lay between the germline ends. Here the CDR3 reads CASSNAETQYF. In DNA, the CDR3 is TGTGCCAGCTCGAACGCGGAGACCCAGTACTTC.

The gene calls are TRBV20-1 and TRBJ2-1; the D gene is possibly TRBD2 (6 bases). V was trimmed by 6 bases and J by 6 bases, leaving 15 bases between them. CDR1 is DFQATT and CDR2 is SNEGSKA in the germline V gene (reference sequence). The CDR3 contains 13 residues. CDR3 in amino acids: CSAVGTSTNEQFF. CDR3 nucleotide sequence: TGCAGTGCAGTGGGGACTTCAACCAATGAGCAGTTCTTC.

The chain carries TRBV6-5 and TRBJ2-7; 8 bases agree with TRBD1. The CDR3 has 22 amino acids. V was pared by 2 bases and J by 2 bases, with 26 bases of the junction left unmatched. CDR1 is MNHEY and CDR2 is SVGAGI in the germline V gene. Here the CDR3 DNA reads TGTGCCAGCAGTTACGCGGACAGGGAAAAAGGTGGATGGAAGGTGAGGACCTACGAGCAGTACTTC. The encoded protein is CASSYADREKGGWKVRTYEQYF.

The chain is built from TRBV29-1 and TRBJ1-3, with 7 bases fitting TRBD1. CDR3 length: 14 amino acids. CDR1 SQVTM and CDR2 ANQGSEA come from the germline V gene. Trimming cost V 4 bases and J 0 bases; bases outside gene matches: 3. CDR3 in DNA: TGCAGCGTTGCACCAGGGGGCTCTGGAAACACCATATATTTT. Translation gives CSVAPGGSGNTIYF.